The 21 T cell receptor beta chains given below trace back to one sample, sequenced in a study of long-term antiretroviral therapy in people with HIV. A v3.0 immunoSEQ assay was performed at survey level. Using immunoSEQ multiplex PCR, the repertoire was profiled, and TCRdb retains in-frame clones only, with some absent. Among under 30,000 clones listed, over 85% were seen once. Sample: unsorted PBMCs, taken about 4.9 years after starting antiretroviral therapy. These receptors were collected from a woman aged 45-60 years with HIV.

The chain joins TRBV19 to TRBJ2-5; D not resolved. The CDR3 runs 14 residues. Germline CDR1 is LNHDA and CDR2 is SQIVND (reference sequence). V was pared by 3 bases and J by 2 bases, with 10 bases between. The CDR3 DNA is TGTGCCAGTAGTATGTTTCCACGACAAGAGACCCAGTACTTC. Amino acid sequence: CASSMFPRQETQYF.

The DNA for the CDR3 is TGTGCCAGCAGCTTAGATCTGGAGGGGGCTTGGGGCTACACCTTC. Encoded protein: CASSLDLEGAWGYTF. V is TRBV11-2 and J is TRBJ1-2; TRBD1 matches 7 bases. The length of the CDR3 is 15 residues. V dropped 0 bases and J dropped 8; count of bases not matched to a gene: 9. The V gene's germline CDR1 is SGHAT and CDR2 FQNNGV.

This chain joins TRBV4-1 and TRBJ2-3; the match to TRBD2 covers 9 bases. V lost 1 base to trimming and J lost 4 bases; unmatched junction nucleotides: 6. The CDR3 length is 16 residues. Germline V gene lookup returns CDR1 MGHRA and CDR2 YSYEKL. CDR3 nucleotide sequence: TGCGCCAGCAGCCAAGGGGGCGGGAGGGCTGCAGATACGCAGTATTTT. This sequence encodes CASSQGGGRAADTQYF.

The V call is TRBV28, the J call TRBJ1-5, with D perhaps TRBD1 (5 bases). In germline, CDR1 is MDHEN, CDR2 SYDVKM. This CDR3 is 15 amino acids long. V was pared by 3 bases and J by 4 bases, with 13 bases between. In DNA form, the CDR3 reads TGTGCCAGCAGTTTCCTGTCGACAGAGAATCAGCCCCAGCATTTT. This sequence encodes CASSFLSTENQPQHF. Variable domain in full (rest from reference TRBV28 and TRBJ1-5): DVKVTQSSRYLVKRTGEKVFLECVQDMDHENMFWYRQDPGLGLRLIYFSYDVKMKEKGDIPEGYSVSREKKERFSLILESASTNQTSMYLCASSFLSTENQPQHFGDGTRLSIL.

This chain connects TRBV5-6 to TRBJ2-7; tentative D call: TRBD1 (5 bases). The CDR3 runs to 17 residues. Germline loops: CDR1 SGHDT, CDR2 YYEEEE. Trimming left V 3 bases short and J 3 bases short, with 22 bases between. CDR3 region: CASSSLSRVAGNYEQYF. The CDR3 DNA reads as TGTGCCAGCAGCTCCCTTTCCCGGGTCGCAGGGAACTACGAGCAGTACTTC.

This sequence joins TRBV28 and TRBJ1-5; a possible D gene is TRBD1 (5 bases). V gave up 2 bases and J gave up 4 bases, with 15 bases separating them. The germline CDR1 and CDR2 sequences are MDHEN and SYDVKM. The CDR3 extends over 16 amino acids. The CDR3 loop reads CASSLPPGEGNQPQHF. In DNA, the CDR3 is TGTGCCAGCAGTTTACCCCCGGGGGAAGGAAATCAGCCCCAGCATTTT.

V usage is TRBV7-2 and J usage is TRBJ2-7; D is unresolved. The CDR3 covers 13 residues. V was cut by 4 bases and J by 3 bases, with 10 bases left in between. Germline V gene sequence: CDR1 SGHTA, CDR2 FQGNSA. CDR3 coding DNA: TGTGCCAGCAGCTCCAGCCCCCTCTACGAGCAGTACTTC. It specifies CASSSSPLYEQYF.

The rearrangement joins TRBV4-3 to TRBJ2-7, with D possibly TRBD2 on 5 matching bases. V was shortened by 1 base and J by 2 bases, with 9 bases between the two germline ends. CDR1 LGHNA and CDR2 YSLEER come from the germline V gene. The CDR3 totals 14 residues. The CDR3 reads CASSQGRQTYEQYF. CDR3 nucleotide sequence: TGCGCCAGCAGCCAAGGGAGGCAGACCTACGAGCAGTACTTC.

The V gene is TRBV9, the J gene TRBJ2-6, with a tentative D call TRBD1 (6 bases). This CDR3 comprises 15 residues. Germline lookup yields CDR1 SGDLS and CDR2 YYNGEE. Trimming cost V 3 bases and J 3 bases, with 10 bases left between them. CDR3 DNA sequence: TGTGCCAGCAGCGCCGACAGGCTTGGGGCCAACGTCCTGACTTTC. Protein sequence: CASSADRLGANVLTF.

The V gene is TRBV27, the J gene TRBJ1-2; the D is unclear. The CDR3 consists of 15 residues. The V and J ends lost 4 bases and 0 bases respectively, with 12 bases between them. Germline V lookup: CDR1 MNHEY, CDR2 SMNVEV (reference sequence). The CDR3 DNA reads TGTGCCAGCAGTTCGGCGGCGGGCGCTAACTATGGCTACACCTTC. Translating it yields CASSSAAGANYGYTF.

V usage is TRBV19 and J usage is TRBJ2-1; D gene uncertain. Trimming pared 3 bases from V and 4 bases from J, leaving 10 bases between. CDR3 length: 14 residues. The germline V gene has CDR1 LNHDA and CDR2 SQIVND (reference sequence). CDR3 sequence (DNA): TGTGCCAGTAGTATGTTTGTACAGTACAATGAGCAGTTCTTC. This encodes CASSMFVQYNEQFF.

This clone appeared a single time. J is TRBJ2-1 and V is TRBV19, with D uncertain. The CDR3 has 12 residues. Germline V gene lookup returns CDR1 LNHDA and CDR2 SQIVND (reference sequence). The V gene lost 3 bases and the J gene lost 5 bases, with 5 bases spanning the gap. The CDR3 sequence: CASSISHNEQFF. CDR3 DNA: TGTGCCAGTAGTATCAGTCACAATGAGCAGTTCTTC.

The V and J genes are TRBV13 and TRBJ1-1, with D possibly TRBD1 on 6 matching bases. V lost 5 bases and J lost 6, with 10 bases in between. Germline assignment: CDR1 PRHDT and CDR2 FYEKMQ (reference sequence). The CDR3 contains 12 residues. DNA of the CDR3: TGTGCCAGCAGCCAGGGGACACCTGAAGCTTTCTTT. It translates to CASSQGTPEAFF.

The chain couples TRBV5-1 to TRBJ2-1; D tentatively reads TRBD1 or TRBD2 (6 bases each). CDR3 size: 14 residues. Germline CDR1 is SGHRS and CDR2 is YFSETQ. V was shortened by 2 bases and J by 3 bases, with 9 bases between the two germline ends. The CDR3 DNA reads TGCGCCAGCAGCTTCGGGGGCCTCTACAATGAGCAGTTCTTC. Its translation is CASSFGGLYNEQFF. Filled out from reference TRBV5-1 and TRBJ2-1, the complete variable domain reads KAGVTQTPRYLIKTRGQQVTLSCSPISGHRSVSWYQQTPGQGLQFLFEYFSETQRNKGNFPGRFSGRQFSNSRSEMNVSTLELGDSALYLCASSFGGLYNEQFFGPGTRLTVL.

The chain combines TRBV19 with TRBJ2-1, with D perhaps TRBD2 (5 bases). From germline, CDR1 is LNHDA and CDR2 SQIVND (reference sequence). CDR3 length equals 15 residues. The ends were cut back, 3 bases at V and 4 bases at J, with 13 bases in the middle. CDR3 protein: CASSILAEDYNEQFF. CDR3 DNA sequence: TGTGCCAGTAGTATCCTAGCAGAAGATTACAATGAGCAGTTCTTC.

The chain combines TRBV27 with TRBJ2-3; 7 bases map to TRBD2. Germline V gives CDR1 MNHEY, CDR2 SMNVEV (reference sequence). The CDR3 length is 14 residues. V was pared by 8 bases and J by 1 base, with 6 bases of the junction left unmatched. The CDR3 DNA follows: TGTGCCAGCGGGCGGGAGCTGGGCACAGATACGCAGTATTTT. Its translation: CASGRELGTDTQYF.

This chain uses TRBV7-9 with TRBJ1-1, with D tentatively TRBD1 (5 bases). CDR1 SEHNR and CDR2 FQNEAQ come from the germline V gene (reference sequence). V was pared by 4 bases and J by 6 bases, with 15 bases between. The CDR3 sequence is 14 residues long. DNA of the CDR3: TGTGCCAGCAGCTCCCATGACAGTAGCGCTGAAGCTTTCTTT. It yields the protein CASSSHDSSAEAFF.

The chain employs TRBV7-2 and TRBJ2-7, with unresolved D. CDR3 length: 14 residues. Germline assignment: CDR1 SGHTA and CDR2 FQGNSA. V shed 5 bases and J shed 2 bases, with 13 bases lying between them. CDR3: CASSPWTRPYEQYF. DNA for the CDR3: TGTGCCAGCAGCCCGTGGACGCGCCCCTACGAGCAGTACTTC.

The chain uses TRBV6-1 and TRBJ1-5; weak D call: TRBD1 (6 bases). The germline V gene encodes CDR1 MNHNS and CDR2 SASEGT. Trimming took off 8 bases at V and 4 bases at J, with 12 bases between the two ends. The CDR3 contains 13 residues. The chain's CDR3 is CASEGTNNQPQHF. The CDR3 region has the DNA TGTGCCAGCGAAGGGACAAATAATCAGCCCCAGCATTTT.

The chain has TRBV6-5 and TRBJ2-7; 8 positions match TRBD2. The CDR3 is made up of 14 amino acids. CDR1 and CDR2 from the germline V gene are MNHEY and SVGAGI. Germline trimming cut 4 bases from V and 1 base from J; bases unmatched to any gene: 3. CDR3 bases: TGTGCCAGCAGTTTAACTAGCGGATCCTACGAGCAGTACTTC. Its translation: CASSLTSGSYEQYF.

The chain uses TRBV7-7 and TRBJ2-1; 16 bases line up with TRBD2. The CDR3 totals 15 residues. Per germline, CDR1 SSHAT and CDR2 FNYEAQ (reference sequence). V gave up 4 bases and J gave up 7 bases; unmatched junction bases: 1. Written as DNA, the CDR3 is TGTGCCAGCAGCTCGGGACTAGCGGGAGGGAATGAGCAGTTCTTC. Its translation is CASSSGLAGGNEQFF.